This T cell receptor (beta chain) was captured in a study of cytomegalovirus exposure and HLA in healthy donors. Points from the study as a whole: Researchers reported that three CMV-associated chains were confirmed in vitro as CMV antigen-specific. The tendency of first-cohort TCR clusters to co-occur in the roughly 130 validation repertoires was the finding of a later analysis.

Germline CDR1 reads MNHEY; CDR2 reads SMNVEV (reference sequence). V shed 5 bases and J shed 4 bases, with 20 bases lying between them. The CDR3 contains 16 residues. The donors were part of the validation cohort, which consisted of under 150 subjects and was separate from the first cohort of 600 to 850 subjects. Repertoires were generated with immunoSEQ multiplex PCR, while TCRdb's copy carries only in-frame clones and drops some. Among 200,000 to 300,000 clones listed, about 90% were seen once. Turning to this clone: Its antigen is unknown.

The clonotype comes from a young woman in good health and CMV-seronegative. The chain links TRBV27 to TRBJ1-2; possibly TRBD1 for D (6 bases). The specimen was PBMCs. This chain's CDR3 is CASSALGGDNPYGYTF. In nucleotides, the CDR3 is TGTGCCAGCAGTGCCCTGGGGGGGGACAATCCCTATGGCTACACCTTC.